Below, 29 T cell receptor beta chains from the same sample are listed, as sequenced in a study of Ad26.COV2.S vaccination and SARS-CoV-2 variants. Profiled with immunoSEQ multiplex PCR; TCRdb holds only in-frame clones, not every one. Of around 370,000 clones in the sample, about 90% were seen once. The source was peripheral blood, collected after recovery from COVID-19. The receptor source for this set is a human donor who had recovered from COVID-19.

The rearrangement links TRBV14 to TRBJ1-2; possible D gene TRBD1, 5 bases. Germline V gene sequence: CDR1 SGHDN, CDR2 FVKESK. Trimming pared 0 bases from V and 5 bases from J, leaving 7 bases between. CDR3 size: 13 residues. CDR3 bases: TGTGCCAGCAGCCAAGACCGGGGGTATGGCTACACCTTC. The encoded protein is CASSQDRGYGYTF.

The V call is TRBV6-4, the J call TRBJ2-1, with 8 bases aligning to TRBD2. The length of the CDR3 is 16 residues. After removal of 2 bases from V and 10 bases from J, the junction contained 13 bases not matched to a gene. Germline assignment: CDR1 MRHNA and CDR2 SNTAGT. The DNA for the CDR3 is TGTGCCAGCAGTGACGGGTCCAGCGGGGGAGCCGAGGAGCAGTTCTTC. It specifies CASSDGSSGGAEEQFF.

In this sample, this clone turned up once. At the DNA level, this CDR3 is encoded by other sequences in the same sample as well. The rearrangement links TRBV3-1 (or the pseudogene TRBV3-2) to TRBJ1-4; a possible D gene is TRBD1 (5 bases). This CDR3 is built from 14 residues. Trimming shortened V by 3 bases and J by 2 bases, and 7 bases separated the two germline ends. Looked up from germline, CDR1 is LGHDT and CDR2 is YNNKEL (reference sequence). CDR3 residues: CASSQGGTNEKLFF. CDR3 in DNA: TGTGCCAGCAGCCAGGGGGGGACTAATGAAAAACTGTTTTTT.

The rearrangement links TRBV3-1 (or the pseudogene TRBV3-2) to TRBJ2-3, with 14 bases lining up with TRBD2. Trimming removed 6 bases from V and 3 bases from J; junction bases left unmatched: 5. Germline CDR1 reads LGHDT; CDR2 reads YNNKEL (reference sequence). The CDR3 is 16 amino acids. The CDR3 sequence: CASSRLAGGQTDTQYF. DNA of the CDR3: TGTGCCAGCAGTCGACTAGCGGGGGGGCAAACAGATACGCAGTATTTT.

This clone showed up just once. This CDR3 reads CASNEHLGDTGELFF. CDR3 in DNA: TGCGCCAGCAACGAGCATCTTGGGGATACCGGGGAGCTGTTTTTT. This chain joins TRBV5-1 and TRBJ2-2; D unclear. Trimming shortened V by 6 bases and J by 5 bases, and 17 bases separated the two germline ends. This CDR3 comprises 15 residues. CDR1 SGHRS and CDR2 YFSETQ come from the germline V gene.

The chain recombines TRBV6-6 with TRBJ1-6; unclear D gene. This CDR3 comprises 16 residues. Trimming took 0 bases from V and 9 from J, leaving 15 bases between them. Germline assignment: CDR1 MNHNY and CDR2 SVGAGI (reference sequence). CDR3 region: CASSYSSGLTGSPLHF. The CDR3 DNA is TGTGCCAGCAGTTACTCGAGTGGACTTACCGGTTCACCCCTCCACTTT.

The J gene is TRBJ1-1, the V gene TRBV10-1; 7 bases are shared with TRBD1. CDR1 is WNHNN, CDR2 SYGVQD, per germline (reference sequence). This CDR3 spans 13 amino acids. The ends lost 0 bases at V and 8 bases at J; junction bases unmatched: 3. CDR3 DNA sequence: TGCGCCAGCAGTGAGTCGAGGGGACAGGAAGCTTTCTTT. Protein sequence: CASSESRGQEAFF.

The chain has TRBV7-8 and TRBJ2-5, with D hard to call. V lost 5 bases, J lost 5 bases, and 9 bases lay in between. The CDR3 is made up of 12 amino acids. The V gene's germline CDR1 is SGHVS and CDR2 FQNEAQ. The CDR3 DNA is TGTGCCAGCAGCCCCGGAAGTGAGACCCAGTACTTC. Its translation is CASSPGSETQYF.

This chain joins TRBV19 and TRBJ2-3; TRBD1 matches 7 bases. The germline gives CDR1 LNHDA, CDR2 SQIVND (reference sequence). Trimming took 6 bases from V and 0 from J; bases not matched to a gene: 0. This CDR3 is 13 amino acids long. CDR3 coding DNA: TGTGCCAGTAGACAGGGGAGCACAGATACGCAGTATTTT. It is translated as CASRQGSTDTQYF.

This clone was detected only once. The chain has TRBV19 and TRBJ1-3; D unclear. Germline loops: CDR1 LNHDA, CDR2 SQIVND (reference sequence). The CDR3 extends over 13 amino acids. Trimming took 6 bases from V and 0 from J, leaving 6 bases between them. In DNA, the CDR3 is TGTGCCAGTAGGCCCCGCTCTGGAAACACCATATATTTT. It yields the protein CASRPRSGNTIYF.

The CDR3 DNA is TGTGCCAGCAGCTCGGGGGCAGATACGCAGTATTTT. Protein sequence: CASSSGADTQYF. The chain has TRBV5-6 and TRBJ2-3; D is perhaps TRBD2 (6 bases). The V end lost 3 bases, the J end lost 4 bases, and 6 bases lay between the germline ends. CDR3 length equals 12 residues. Germline V gene sequence: CDR1 SGHDT, CDR2 YYEEEE. The whole variable domain, filled in from reference TRBV5-6 and TRBJ2-3, reads DAGVTQSPTHLIKTRGQQVTLRCSPKSGHDTVSWYQQALGQGPQFIFQYYEEEERQRGNFPDRFSGHQFPNYSSELNVNALLLGDSALYLCASSSGADTQYFGPGTRLTVL.

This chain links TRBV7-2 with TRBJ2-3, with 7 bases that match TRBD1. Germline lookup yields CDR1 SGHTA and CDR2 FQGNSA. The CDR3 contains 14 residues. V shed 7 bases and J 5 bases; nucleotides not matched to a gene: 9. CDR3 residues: CASTAARGQDTQYF. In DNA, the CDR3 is TGTGCCAGCACCGCCGCGAGGGGGCAAGATACGCAGTATTTT.

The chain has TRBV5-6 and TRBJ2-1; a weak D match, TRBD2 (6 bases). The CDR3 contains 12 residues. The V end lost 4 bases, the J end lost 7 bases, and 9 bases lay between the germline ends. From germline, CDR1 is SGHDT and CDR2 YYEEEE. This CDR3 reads CASSASGNEQFF. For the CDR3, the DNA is TGTGCCAGCAGCGCGAGCGGGAATGAGCAGTTCTTC.

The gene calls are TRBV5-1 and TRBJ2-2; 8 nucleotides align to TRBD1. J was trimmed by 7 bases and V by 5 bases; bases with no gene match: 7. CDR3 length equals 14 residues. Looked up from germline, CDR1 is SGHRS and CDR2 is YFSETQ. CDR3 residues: CASRPQGVDGELFF. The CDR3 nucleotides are TGCGCCAGCAGGCCACAGGGGGTCGACGGGGAGCTGTTTTTT.

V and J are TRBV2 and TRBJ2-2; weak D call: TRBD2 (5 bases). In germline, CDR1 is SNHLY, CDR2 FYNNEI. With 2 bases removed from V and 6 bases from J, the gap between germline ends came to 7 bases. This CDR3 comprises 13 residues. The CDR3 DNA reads TGTGCCAGCAGTGAACGAGGGTCCGGGGAGCTGTTTTTT. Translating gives CASSERGSGELFF.

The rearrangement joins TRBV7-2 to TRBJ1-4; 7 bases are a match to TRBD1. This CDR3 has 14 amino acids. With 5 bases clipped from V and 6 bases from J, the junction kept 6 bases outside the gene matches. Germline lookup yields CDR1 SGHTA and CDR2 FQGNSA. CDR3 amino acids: CASSPGQTHEKLFF. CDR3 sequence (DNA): TGTGCCAGCAGCCCGGGACAGACCCATGAAAAACTGTTTTTT. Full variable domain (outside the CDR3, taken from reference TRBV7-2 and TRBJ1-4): GAGVSQSPSNKVTEKGKDVELRCDPISGHTALYWYRQSLGQGLEFLIYFQGNSAPDKSGLPSDRFSAERTGGSVSTLTIQRTQQEDSAVYLCASSPGQTHEKLFFGSGTQLSVL.

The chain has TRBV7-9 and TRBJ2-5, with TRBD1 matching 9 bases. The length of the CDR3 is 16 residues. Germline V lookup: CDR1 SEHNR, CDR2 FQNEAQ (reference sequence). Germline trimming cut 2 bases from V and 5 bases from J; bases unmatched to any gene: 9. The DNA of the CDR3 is TGTGCCAGCAGCTTATTTGGGGGGACAGGGCCCGAGACCCAGTACTTC. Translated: CASSLFGGTGPETQYF.

CDR3 sequence: CASSSTWEISNQPQHF. For the CDR3, the DNA is TGTGCCAGCAGCTCGACCTGGGAAATCTCGAATCAGCCCCAGCATTTT. J is TRBJ1-5 and V is TRBV5-8; D unclear. The length of the CDR3 is 16 residues. The V end was cut by 3 bases, the J end by 4 bases, with 17 bases between. In germline, CDR1 is SGHTS, CDR2 YDEGEE.

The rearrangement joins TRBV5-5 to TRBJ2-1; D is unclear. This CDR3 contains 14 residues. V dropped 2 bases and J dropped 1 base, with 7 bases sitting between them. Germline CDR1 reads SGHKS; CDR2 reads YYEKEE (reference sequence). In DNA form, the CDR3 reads TGTGCCAGCAGCTTCGGAAGTTCCTACAATGAGCAGTTCTTC. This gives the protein CASSFGSSYNEQFF.

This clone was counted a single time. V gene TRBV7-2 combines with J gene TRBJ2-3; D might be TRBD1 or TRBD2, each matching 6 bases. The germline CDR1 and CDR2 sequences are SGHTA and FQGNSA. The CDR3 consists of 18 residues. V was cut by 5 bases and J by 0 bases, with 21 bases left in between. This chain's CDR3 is CASSLLRRGGLSTDTQYF. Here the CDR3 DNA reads TGTGCCAGCAGCCTCCTCCGTAGAGGGGGGCTCAGCACAGATACGCAGTATTTT. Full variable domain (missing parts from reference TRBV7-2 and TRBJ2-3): GAGVSQSPSNKVTEKGKDVELRCDPISGHTALYWYRQSLGQGLEFLIYFQGNSAPDKSGLPSDRFSAERTGGSVSTLTIQRTQQEDSAVYLCASSLLRRGGLSTDTQYFGPGTRLTVL.

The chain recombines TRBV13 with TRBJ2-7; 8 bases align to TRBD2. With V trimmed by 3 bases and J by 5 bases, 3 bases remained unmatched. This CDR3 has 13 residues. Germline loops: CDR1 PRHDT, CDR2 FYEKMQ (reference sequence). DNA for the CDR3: TGTGCCAGCAGCTTTGGACTAGCCAACGAGCAGTACTTC. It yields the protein CASSFGLANEQYF.

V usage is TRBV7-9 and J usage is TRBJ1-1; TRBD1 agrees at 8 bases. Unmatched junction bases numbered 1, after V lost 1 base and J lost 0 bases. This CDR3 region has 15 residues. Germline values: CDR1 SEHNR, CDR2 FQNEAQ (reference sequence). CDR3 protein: CASSLGTGLNTEAFF. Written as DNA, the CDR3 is TGTGCCAGCAGCTTAGGGACAGGGCTGAACACTGAAGCTTTCTTT.

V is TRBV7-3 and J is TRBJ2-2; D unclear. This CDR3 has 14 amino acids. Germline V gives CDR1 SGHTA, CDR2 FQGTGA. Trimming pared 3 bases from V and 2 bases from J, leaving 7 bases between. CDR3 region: CASSLGVNTGELFF. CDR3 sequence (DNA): TGTGCCAGCAGCTTGGGCGTTAACACCGGGGAGCTGTTTTTT.

The CDR3 nucleotides read TGTGCCAGCAGTGAACTTCCGGGATCCTACTACAATGAGCAGTTCTTC. The encoded protein is CASSELPGSYYNEQFF. The chain links TRBV6-1 to TRBJ2-1, with D possibly matching TRBD2 (5 bases). Germline CDR1 MNHNS, CDR2 SASEGT. The CDR3 contains 16 residues. V lost 2 bases and J 3 bases, leaving 14 bases between the germline ends.

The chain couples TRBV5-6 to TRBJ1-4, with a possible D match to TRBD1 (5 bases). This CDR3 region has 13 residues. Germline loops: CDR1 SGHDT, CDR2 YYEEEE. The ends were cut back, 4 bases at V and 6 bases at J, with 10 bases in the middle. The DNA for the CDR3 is TGTGCCAGCAGCCCCGGGGGGGATGAAAAACTGTTTTTT. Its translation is CASSPGGDEKLFF. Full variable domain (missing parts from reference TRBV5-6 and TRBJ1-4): DAGVTQSPTHLIKTRGQQVTLRCSPKSGHDTVSWYQQALGQGPQFIFQYYEEEERQRGNFPDRFSGHQFPNYSSELNVNALLLGDSALYLCASSPGGDEKLFFGSGTQLSVL.

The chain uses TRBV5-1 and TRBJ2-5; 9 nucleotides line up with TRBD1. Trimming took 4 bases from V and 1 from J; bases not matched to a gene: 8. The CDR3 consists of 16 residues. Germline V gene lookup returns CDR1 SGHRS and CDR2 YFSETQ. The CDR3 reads CASSGGTGSGQETQYF. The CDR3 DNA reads TGCGCCAGCAGCGGCGGGACAGGGTCGGGCCAAGAGACCCAGTACTTC.

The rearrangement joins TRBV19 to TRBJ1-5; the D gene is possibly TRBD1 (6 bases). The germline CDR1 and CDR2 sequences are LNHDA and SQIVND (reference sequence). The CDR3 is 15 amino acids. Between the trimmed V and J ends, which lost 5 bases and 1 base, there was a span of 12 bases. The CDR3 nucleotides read TGTGCCAGTAGTCAGGGGCGAAAAAGCAATCAGCCCCAGCATTTT. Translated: CASSQGRKSNQPQHF.

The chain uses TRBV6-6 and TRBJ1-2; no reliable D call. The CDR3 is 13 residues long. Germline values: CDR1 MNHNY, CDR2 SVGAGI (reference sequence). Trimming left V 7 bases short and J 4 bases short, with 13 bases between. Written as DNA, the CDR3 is TGTGCCAGCACCTCGGACCGGGTCTATGGCTACACCTTC. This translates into CASTSDRVYGYTF.

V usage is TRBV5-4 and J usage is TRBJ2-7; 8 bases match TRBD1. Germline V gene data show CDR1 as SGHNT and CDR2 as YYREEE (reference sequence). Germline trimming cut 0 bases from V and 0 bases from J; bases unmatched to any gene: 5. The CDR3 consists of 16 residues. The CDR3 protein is CASSLGGTGLSYEQYF. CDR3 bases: TGTGCCAGCAGCTTGGGCGGGACAGGCCTCTCCTACGAGCAGTACTTC.